This TCR beta chain was sequenced in a study of memory CD4+ T cells and cytomegalovirus serostatus (dated by TCRdb to 2018 to 2020). For the wider study: The roughly 35 healthy Belgian adults in the cohort included 9 who were CMV seropositive and roughly 25 who were CMV seronegative. To replicate a published TCR-based CMV serostatus classifier, the researchers sequenced the CD4+ memory TCRbeta repertoires of a Belgian cohort whose cytomegalovirus serostatus was known. Broad study findings and their caveats: Among the 160 or so previously reported CMV-associated TCRbeta sequences, some 67 showed up in the CD4+ memory repertoires, with each one found in between one and five individuals. A median bootstrapped AUC of 0.95 with a 95% CI of 0.76-1.00 was achieved on the Belgian cohort by the original-framework classifier. Unlike the original study, which covered naive and memory CD4+ and CD8+ populations, the Belgian study sequenced only CD4+CD45RO+ memory cells. The results were interpreted as suggesting that the CMV-associated TCR signature is largely present in the CD4+ memory repertoire. For CMV serostatus prediction, a median bootstrapped AUC of approximately 0.95 was reached with the original framework, and a median bootstrapped AUC of roughly 0.9 was reached with a US-trained random forest.

Genomic DNA was extracted from sorted cells with the Quick-DNA Microprep Kit. Amplification of TCRbeta DNA was done with the immunoSEQ hsTCRbeta kit, following the protocol from the manufacturer. TCRbeta libraries were sequenced on an Illumina MiSeq instrument. For the original study's pipeline: Following removal of out-of-frame sequences, some 2,200,000 distinct TCRbeta sequences were retained, with an average of approximately 64,000 per individual. Each individual was scored using the number of 150 to 200 previously reported CMV-associated TCRbeta sequences that the individual carried and the total number of productive distinct TCRbeta sequences. A beta-binomial model was reimplemented in Python, and random forests from scikit-learn, run with default parameters, were trained on data from the US cohort. Classifier performance on the Belgian cohort was summarized as median AUC with percentile confidence intervals calculated over 10,000 bootstrap iterations. TCRdb limited this immuneACCESS table to in-frame rearrangements with V and J called. A share of clones is missing; checked studies link under half to unresolved V genes, and the rest is unexplained. V, J and clone size reflect that table, while D and trimming were determined from the DNA. In all, the sample holds under 80,000 clones, and around 78% of those were seen once. The top ten clones comprise around 2.6% of the sample.

The sample holds a few counts of this clone. This clone's antigen is unknown. No base qualities exist here, and no much larger clone lies one base off it. Via the germline V gene, CDR1 is SGHTA and CDR2 FQGNSA. From cysteine to phenylalanine, the CDR3 is 16 amino acids long. Of the read, only the CDR3 DNA is kept; its 48 bases are in frame from base 1. Relative to germline, V is 1 base shorter and J is 7 bases shorter, with 17 bases between their ends. Single viable CD3+CD4+CD8-CD45RO+ cells were sorted as memory CD4+ T cells on a FACSAria II. CMV serostatus was assessed using a Roche Elecsys assay, by which serum IgG against CMV pp150, pp28, p38 and p52 was detected. After thawing, total CD4+ T cells were enriched by positive selection with CD4 magnetic microbeads. The samples came from a different study that was designed specifically to examine the CD4+ T cell memory repertoire. Peripheral blood mononuclear cells were isolated and cryopreserved according to standard operating procedures, and serum was kept at -80 degrees C. The staining used CD3-PerCP (BW264/56), CD4-APC (RPA-T4), CD45RO-PE (UCHT1) and CD8-Pacific Orange (3B5) antibodies, and Sytox blue was used to exclude non-viable cells.

What was sequenced was memory CD4+ T cells from blood. This receptor was obtained from an adult in good health and CMV-seropositive. The chain is made from TRBV7-2 and TRBJ2-4; 5 matching bases give a weak D call of TRBD2. The CDR3 reads as follows: CASSLGGGARANIQYF. In nucleotides, the sequence is TGTGCCAGCAGCTTAGGAGGAGGAGCTCGGGCGAACATTCAGTACTTC.